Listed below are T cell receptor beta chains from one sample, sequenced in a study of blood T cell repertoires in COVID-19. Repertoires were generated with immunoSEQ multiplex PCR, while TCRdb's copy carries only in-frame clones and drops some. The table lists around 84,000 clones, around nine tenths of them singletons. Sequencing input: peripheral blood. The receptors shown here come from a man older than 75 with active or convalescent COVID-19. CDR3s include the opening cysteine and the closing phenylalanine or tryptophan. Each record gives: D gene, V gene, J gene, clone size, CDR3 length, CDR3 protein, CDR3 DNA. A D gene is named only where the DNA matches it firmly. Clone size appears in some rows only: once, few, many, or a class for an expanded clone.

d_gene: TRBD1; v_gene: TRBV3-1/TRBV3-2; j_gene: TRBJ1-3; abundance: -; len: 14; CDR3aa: CASSSRDSGNTIYF; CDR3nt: TGTGCCAGCAGCTCTCGGGACAGTGGAAACACCATATATTTT
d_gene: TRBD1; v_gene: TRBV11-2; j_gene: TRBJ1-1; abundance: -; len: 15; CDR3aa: CASSSGTGYGDEAFF; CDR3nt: TGTGCCAGCAGCTCCGGGACAGGGTATGGTGATGAAGCTTTCTTT
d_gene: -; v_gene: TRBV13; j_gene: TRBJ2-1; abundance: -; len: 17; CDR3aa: CASSLERQTSSYNEQFF; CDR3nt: TGTGCCAGCAGCTTAGAGAGGCAGACGAGCTCCTACAATGAGCAGTTCTTC
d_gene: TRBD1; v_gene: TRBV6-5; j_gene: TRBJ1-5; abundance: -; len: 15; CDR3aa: CASSHVDRENQPQHF; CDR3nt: TGTGCCAGCAGCCACGTAGACAGGGAAAATCAGCCCCAGCATTTT
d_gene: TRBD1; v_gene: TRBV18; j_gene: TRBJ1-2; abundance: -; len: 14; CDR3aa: CASSPGTVNYGYTF; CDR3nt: TGTGCCAGCTCACCGGGGACAGTTAACTATGGCTACACCTTC
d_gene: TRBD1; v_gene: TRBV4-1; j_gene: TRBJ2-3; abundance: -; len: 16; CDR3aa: CASSQEGQGATDTQYF; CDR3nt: TGCGCCAGCAGCCAAGAGGGACAGGGGGCGACGGATACGCAGTATTTT
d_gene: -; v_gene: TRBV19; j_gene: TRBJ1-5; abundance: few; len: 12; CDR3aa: CASSISGQPQHF; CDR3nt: TGTGCCAGTAGTATCTCGGGACAGCCCCAGCATTTT
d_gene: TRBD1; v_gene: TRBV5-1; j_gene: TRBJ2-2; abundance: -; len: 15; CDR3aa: CASRLTGTNTGELFF; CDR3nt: TGCGCCAGCAGGCTGACAGGGACAAACACCGGGGAGCTGTTTTTT
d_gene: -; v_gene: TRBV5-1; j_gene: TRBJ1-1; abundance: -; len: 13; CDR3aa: CASRAGLGTEAFF; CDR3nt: TGCGCCAGCAGGGCGGGACTAGGCACTGAAGCTTTCTTT
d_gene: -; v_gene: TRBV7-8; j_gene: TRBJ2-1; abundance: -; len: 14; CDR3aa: CASSLVPLYNEQFF; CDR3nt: TGTGCCAGCAGCTTAGTCCCACTCTACAATGAGCAGTTCTTC
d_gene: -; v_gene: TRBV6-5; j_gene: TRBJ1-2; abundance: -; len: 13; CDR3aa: CASSYSTVAGYTF; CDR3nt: TGTGCCAGCAGTTACTCGACAGTGGCTGGCTACACCTTC
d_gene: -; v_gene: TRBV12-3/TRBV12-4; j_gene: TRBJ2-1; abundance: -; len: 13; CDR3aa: CASSFQNYNEQFF; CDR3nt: TGTGCCAGCAGTTTTCAGAATTACAATGAGCAGTTCTTC
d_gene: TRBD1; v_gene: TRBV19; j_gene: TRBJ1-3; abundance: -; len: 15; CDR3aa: CASVLTGDLGNTIYF; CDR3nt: TGTGCCAGTGTATTGACAGGGGATCTTGGAAACACCATATATTTT
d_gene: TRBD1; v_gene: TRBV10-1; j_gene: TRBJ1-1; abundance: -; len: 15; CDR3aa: CASRAPRGRYTEAFF; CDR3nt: TGCGCCAGCAGGGCACCCAGGGGGAGGTATACTGAAGCTTTCTTT
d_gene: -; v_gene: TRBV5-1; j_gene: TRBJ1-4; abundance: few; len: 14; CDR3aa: CASTGAGENEKLFF; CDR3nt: TGCGCCAGCACAGGGGCGGGTGAGAATGAAAAACTGTTTTTT
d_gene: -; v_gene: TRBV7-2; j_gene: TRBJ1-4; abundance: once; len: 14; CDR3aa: CASSEQRKNEKLFF; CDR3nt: TGTGCCAGCAGCGAACAGCGGAAGAATGAAAAACTGTTTTTT
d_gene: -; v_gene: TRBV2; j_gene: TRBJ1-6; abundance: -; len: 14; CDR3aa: CASSSQTVNSPLHF; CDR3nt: TGTGCCAGCAGTTCCCAGACAGTTAATTCACCCCTCCACTTT
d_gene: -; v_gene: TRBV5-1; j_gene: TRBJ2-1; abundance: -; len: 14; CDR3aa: CASTQLAAYNEQFF; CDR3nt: TGCGCCAGCACGCAGCTAGCAGCATACAATGAGCAGTTCTTC
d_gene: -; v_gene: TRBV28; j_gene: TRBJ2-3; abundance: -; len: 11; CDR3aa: CASSWSDTQYF; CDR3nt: TGTGCCAGCAGTTGGAGCGATACGCAGTATTTT
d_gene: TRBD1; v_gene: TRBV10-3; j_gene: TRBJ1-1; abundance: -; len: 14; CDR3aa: CAISDRGQGAAAFF; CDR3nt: TGTGCCATCAGTGATAGGGGACAGGGGGCGGCGGCTTTCTTT
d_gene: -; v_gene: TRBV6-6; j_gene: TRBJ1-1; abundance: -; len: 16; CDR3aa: CASSYGARGWETEAFF; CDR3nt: TGTGCCAGCAGTTACGGTGCTAGGGGATGGGAAACTGAAGCTTTCTTT
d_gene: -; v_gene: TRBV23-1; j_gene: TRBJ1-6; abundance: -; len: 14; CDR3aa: CAAQDGSFNSPLHF; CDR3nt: TGCGCCGCCCAGGACGGGAGCTTTAATTCACCCCTCCACTTT
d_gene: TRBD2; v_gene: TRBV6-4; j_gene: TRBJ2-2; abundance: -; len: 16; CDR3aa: CASSDGASGNTGELFF; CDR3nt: TGTGCCAGCAGTGACGGAGCTAGCGGGAACACCGGGGAGCTGTTTTTT
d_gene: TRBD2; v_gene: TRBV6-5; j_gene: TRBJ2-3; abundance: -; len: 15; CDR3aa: CASSQLAGFTDTQYF; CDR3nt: TGTGCCAGCAGTCAACTAGCGGGGTTCACAGATACGCAGTATTTT
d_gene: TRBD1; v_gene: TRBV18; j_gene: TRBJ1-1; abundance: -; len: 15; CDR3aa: CASSPTGQGARAAFF; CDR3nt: TGTGCCAGCTCACCGACGGGACAGGGGGCCAGGGCAGCTTTCTTT
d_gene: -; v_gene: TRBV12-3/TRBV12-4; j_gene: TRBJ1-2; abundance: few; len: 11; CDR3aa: CASSGGIGYTF; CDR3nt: TGTGCCAGCTCTGGGGGGATAGGCTACACCTTC
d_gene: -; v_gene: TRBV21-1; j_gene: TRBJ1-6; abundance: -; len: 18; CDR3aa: CASSTKVDRSSYNSPLHF; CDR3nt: TGTGCCAGCAGCACAAAAGTTGACAGGAGCTCCTATAATTCACCCCTCCACTTT
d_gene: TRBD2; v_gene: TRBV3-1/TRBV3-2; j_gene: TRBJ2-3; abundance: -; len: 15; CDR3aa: CASTPAGGPGDTQYF; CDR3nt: TGTGCCAGCACCCCCGCGGGGGGACCCGGTGATACGCAGTATTTT
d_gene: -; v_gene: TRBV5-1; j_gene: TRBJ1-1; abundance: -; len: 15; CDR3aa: CASSLADSWNTEAFF; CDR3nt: TGCGCCAGCAGCTTGGCGGACTCTTGGAACACTGAAGCTTTCTTT
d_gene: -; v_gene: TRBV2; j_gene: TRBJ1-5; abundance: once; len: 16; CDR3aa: CASSENSHGGNQPQHF; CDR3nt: TGTGCCAGCAGTGAAAACTCCCATGGAGGCAATCAGCCCCAGCATTTT
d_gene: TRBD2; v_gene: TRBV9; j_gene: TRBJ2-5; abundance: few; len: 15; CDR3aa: CASSQGTSGWETQYF; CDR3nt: TGTGCCAGCAGCCAGGGGACTAGCGGGTGGGAGACCCAGTACTTC
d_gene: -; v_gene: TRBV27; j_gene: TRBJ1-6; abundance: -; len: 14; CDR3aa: CASSLENNNSPLHF; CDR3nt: TGTGCCAGCAGTTTGGAGAACAATAATTCACCCCTCCACTTT
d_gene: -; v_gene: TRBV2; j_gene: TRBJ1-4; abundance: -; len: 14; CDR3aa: CASSAQARNEKLFF; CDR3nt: TGTGCCAGCAGCGCACAGGCGCGGAATGAAAAACTGTTTTTT
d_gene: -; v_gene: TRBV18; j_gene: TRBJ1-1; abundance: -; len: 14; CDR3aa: CASSPGLGGTEAFF; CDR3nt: TGTGCCAGCTCACCAGGGCTCGGCGGGACTGAAGCTTTCTTT
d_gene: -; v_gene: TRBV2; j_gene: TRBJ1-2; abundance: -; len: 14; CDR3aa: CAGVQGEFNYGYTF; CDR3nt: TGTGCCGGGGTACAGGGAGAATTTAACTATGGCTACACCTTC
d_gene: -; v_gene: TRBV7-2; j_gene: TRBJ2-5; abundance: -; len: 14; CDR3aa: CASSSGSTGETQYF; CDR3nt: TGTGCCAGCAGCTCGGGGTCAACGGGAGAGACCCAGTACTTC
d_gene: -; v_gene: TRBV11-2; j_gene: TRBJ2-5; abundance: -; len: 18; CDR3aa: CASSLGALAGAGSETQYF; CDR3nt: TGTGCCAGCAGCTTAGGCGCCTTGGCGGGGGCCGGATCCGAGACCCAGTACTTC
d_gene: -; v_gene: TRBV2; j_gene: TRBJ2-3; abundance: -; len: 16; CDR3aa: CASSERANRNTDTQYF; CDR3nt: TGTGCCAGCAGTGAACGCGCCAACCGCAACACAGATACGCAGTATTTT
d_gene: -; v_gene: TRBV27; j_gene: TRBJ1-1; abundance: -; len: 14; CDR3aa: CASSRMRTNTEAFF; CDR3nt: TGTGCCAGCAGCCGTATGCGAACGAACACTGAAGCTTTCTTT
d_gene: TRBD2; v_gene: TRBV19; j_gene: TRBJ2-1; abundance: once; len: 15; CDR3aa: CASRTSGPSYNEQFF; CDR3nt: TGTGCCAGTAGAACTAGCGGACCATCCTACAATGAGCAGTTCTTC
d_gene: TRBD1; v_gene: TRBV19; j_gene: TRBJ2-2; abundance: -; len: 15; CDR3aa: CASSTGDGNTGELFF; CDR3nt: TGTGCCAGTAGCACAGGGGATGGTAACACCGGGGAGCTGTTTTTT